Listed here are 24 T cell receptor beta chains from one sample, sequenced in a study of blood T cell repertoires in COVID-19 (dated by TCRdb to the early 2020s). Receptors were amplified or captured by the immunoSEQ multiplex PCR assay. TCRdb holds this immuneACCESS table with in-frame rearrangements only. Some clones are missing; in checked studies, unresolved V genes explain under half, and the rest has no known cause. This sample holds about 140,000 clones; 85% to 90% were observed only once. Of the sample, 8.2% falls within the top ten clones. Material: peripheral blood. These receptors came from a woman aged 60-70 years with acute or convalescent COVID-19.

V gene TRBV11-3 combines with J gene TRBJ2-1, with a tentative D call TRBD2 (6 bases). The CDR3 length is 12 residues. V dropped 10 bases and J dropped 5 bases, with 12 bases sitting between them. From germline, CDR1 is SGHNT and CDR2 YENEEA. DNA of the CDR3: TGTGCCACGCGGGGAGTTGACAATGAGCAGTTCTTC. Its translation is CATRGVDNEQFF.

V gene TRBV11-3 combines with J gene TRBJ1-3, with a tentative D call TRBD1 (6 bases). CDR1 and CDR2 (germline): SGHNT, YENEEA. V lost 0 bases and J 0 bases, leaving 9 bases between the germline ends. The CDR3 is 16 amino acids. In nucleotides, the CDR3 is TGTGCCAGCAGCTTAGATAGGACAGCCTCTGGAAACACCATATATTTT. Translated: CASSLDRTASGNTIYF.

Many counts were recorded for this clone. This chain uses TRBV24-1 with TRBJ2-5; 16 nucleotides agree with TRBD2. This CDR3 comprises 18 residues. After removal of 6 bases from V and 4 bases from J, the junction contained 10 bases not matched to a gene. CDR1 KGHDR and CDR2 SFDVKD come from the germline V gene. This CDR3 is CATSRGTSGGAGGETQYF. CDR3 DNA: TGTGCCACCAGTCGCGGGACTAGCGGGGGGGCAGGTGGAGAGACCCAGTACTTC.

This chain joins TRBV5-5 and TRBJ1-5; perhaps TRBD1 as D (5 bases). The CDR3 has 17 residues. The germline gives CDR1 SGHKS, CDR2 YYEKEE (reference sequence). V was cut by 4 bases and J by 2 bases, with 19 bases left in between. CDR3 sequence: CASSKDPQVVGNQPQHF. CDR3 coding DNA: TGTGCCAGCAGCAAAGATCCACAGGTAGTTGGCAATCAGCCCCAGCATTTT.

DNA of the CDR3: TGTGCCAGCAGTAGGGGGGGCACCGGGGAGCTGTTTTTT. It is translated as CASSRGGTGELFF. The chain recombines TRBV6-5 with TRBJ2-2; tentatively, D is TRBD2 (7 bases). Germline CDR1 reads MNHEY; CDR2 reads SVGAGI. The CDR3 loop spans 13 amino acids. V dropped 5 bases and J dropped 4 bases, with 8 bases sitting between them.

V usage is TRBV29-1 and J usage is TRBJ2-5; possible D gene TRBD2, 6 bases. This CDR3 contains 14 residues. In germline, CDR1 is SQVTM, CDR2 ANQGSEA. Trimming left V 4 bases short and J 3 bases short, with 15 bases between. CDR3 protein: CSVGQGGTKETQYF. CDR3 DNA: TGCAGCGTTGGGCAGGGCGGGACCAAAGAGACCCAGTACTTC.

The J gene is TRBJ1-4, the V gene TRBV4-1; TRBD1 might be the D (6 bases). This CDR3 spans 16 amino acids. Trimming removed 2 bases at V and 4 bases at J, with 14 bases between. Germline V gene sequence: CDR1 MGHRA, CDR2 YSYEKL. In nucleotides, the CDR3 is TGCGCCAGCAGCCAAAGCCCAGGGGCCCATAATGAAAAACTGTTTTTT. Encoded protein: CASSQSPGAHNEKLFF.

This rearrangement joins TRBV27 to TRBJ1-2; 8 nucleotides match TRBD1. This CDR3 has 15 amino acids. Germline-derived CDR1 and CDR2 are MNHEY and SMNVEV (reference sequence). The V gene end was trimmed by 1 base and the J gene end by 2 bases; junction bases not matched to a gene: 3. The CDR3 DNA sequence: TGTGCCAGCAGTTTATACCCAGGGGGCAACTATGGCTACACCTTC. Its translation: CASSLYPGGNYGYTF.

The chain has TRBV11-3 and TRBJ2-3; D is undetermined. V dropped 7 bases and J dropped 0 bases, with 8 bases sitting between them. CDR1 SGHNT and CDR2 YENEEA come from the germline V gene. This CDR3 contains 13 residues. This CDR3 is CASNLGSTDTQYF. The CDR3 region has the DNA TGTGCCAGCAATCTAGGTAGCACAGATACGCAGTATTTT.

About this clone: One junction end disagrees with the germline gene, perhaps due to a read error. J is TRBJ2-3 and V is TRBV20-1; 11 bases are shared with TRBD2. CDR3 length: 11 residues. Germline assignment: CDR1 DFQATT and CDR2 SNEGSKA (reference sequence). This chain's CDR3 is CSASIAGGSVF. Written as DNA, the CDR3 is TGCAGTGCTAGTATAGCGGGGGGGTCGGTTTTT.

The chain employs TRBV29-1 and TRBJ2-3, with 9 bases aligning to TRBD1. V shed 0 bases and J 0 bases; nucleotides not matched to a gene: 7. Germline V gives CDR1 SQVTM, CDR2 ANQGSEA. This CDR3 contains 17 residues. CDR3 residues: CSVEDERTGASTDTQYF. The CDR3 DNA reads TGCAGCGTTGAAGATGAGAGGACAGGGGCTAGCACAGATACGCAGTATTTT.

The gene calls are TRBV6-5 and TRBJ1-6; D perhaps matches TRBD1 (5 bases). V was clipped by 6 bases and J by 1 base, with 7 bases between them. The CDR3 sequence is 14 residues long. CDR1 is MNHEY and CDR2 is SVGAGI in the germline V gene. The CDR3 DNA reads TGTGCCAGCAGGGGGGGATCCTATAATTCACCCCTCCACTTT. Protein: CASRGGSYNSPLHF.

This clone was picked up one time. The chain's CDR3 is CASRSGQGRQDTQYF. CDR3 sequence (DNA): TGCGCCAGCAGATCGGGACAGGGACGGCAAGATACGCAGTATTTT. The V and J genes are TRBV10-2 and TRBJ2-3, with 9 bases aligning to TRBD1. The CDR3 extends over 15 amino acids. V dropped 6 bases and J dropped 5; count of bases not matched to a gene: 9. The germline V gene has CDR1 WSHSY and CDR2 SAAADI.

The V call is TRBV2, the J call TRBJ2-6; no clear D gene. CDR3 length equals 15 residues. Germline V gene lookup returns CDR1 SNHLY and CDR2 FYNNEI. The germline V and J ends were trimmed by 4 bases and 0 bases, with 7 bases remaining between them. The DNA of the CDR3 is TGTGCCAGCAGTGTGGGCCCCTCTGGGGCCAACGTCCTGACTTTC. It codes for CASSVGPSGANVLTF.

The chain carries TRBV2 and TRBJ1-1; 8 nucleotides align to TRBD1. The germline V gene encodes CDR1 SNHLY and CDR2 FYNNEI. The J segment lost 6 bases and the V segment lost 5 bases, leaving 8 bases of the junction unmatched. CDR3 length: 14 amino acids. The CDR3 DNA reads TGTGCCAGCAGTTCCACGACAGGGGTGTCTGAAGCTTTCTTT. It yields the protein CASSSTTGVSEAFF.

The V and J genes are TRBV5-1 and TRBJ2-2, with TRBD1 as a possible D gene (5 bases). With 0 bases removed from V and 5 bases from J, the gap between germline ends came to 8 bases. Looked up from germline, CDR1 is SGHRS and CDR2 is YFSETQ. This CDR3 has 14 residues. In DNA, the CDR3 is TGCGCCAGCAGCTTGGTGCCAGGGACCGGGGAGCTGTTTTTT. Encoded protein: CASSLVPGTGELFF.

The chain joins TRBV11-3 to TRBJ2-5; D may be TRBD2 (6 bases). The V and J ends lost 3 bases and 2 bases respectively, with 10 bases between them. Germline CDR1 and CDR2: SGHNT and YENEEA. The CDR3 is 14 residues long. The CDR3 DNA is TGTGCCAGCAGCTTTTCCGGGACTCAAGAGACCCAGTACTTC. This encodes CASSFSGTQETQYF.

The genes are TRBV5-6 and TRBJ2-2, with D unresolved. This CDR3 spans 13 amino acids. V was cut by 0 bases and J by 6 bases, with 6 bases left in between. Germline lookup yields CDR1 SGHDT and CDR2 YYEEEE. The CDR3 coding sequence is TGTGCCAGCAGCTTGGCTCTCTCCGGGGAGCTGTTTTTT. Translating it yields CASSLALSGELFF.

CDR3 region: CASPRDRLNEKLFF. The CDR3 nucleotides are TGTGCCAGCCCTCGGGACAGGCTTAATGAAAAACTGTTTTTT. The genes are TRBV6-5 and TRBJ1-4, with TRBD1 matching over 8 bases. CDR3 length equals 14 residues. The V gene's germline CDR1 is MNHEY and CDR2 SVGAGI. Trimming cost V 8 bases and J 4 bases; bases outside gene matches: 6.

This clone showed up just a few times. V usage is TRBV28 and J usage is TRBJ1-6; D gene ambiguous. V was pared by 4 bases and J by 9 bases, with 7 bases between. Looked up from germline, CDR1 is MDHEN and CDR2 is SYDVKM. The CDR3 is 12 amino acids. The CDR3: CASSSGGSPLHF. The CDR3 region has the DNA TGTGCCAGCAGTTCAGGTGGTTCACCCCTCCACTTT.

This clone showed up just once. The chain combines TRBV29-1 with TRBJ1-1; 10 bases agree with TRBD1. V shed 7 bases and J 4 bases; nucleotides not matched to a gene: 6. This CDR3 has 13 amino acids. Germline V gene data show CDR1 as SQVTM and CDR2 as ANQGSEA. CDR3 in DNA: TGCAGCGCTACGGACAGGGGGAGCACTGAAGCTTTCTTT. The encoded protein is CSATDRGSTEAFF.

The genes are TRBV2 and TRBJ2-5, with 10 positions matching TRBD1. V dropped 7 bases and J dropped 4; count of bases not matched to a gene: 9. The length of the CDR3 is 15 residues. Germline CDR1 is SNHLY and CDR2 is FYNNEI. This CDR3 is CASKRQGASGETQYF. CDR3 DNA sequence: TGTGCCAGCAAGAGACAGGGGGCGTCAGGAGAGACCCAGTACTTC.

The V gene is TRBV11-3, the J gene TRBJ2-1; 12 nucleotides agree with TRBD1. With V trimmed by 5 bases and J by 7 bases, 6 bases remained unmatched. Germline V gene data show CDR1 as SGHNT and CDR2 as YENEEA. CDR3 size: 15 residues. The CDR3 DNA follows: TGTGCCAGCAGCCGAGGGGACAGGGGGCTGAATGAGCAGTTCTTC. Translating gives CASSRGDRGLNEQFF.

Worth noting for this clone: One end of the junction fails to match germline, which may point to a read error. The J gene is TRBJ1-1, the V gene TRBV28; D ambiguous. This CDR3 contains 13 residues. CDR1 MDHEN and CDR2 SYDVKM come from the germline V gene. The CDR3 spells CAGSSLGVTEAFF. The DNA of the CDR3 is TGTGCCGGCAGTTCACTCGGGGTGACTGAAGCTTTCTTT.